What follows are 18 T cell receptor beta chains derived from one specimen sequenced in a study of CD8 T cells in ankylosing spondylitis. A single record per CDR3 protein comes from TCRdb applying MiXCR to the 5' RACE reads. This table holds 200,000 to 250,000 distinct CDR3 sequences, about 7% found once. Study conclusions and caveats: The study identified a TCR beta motif of several highly homologous variants that appeared characteristic of ankylosing spondylitis blood.

Their specific antigens are unknown. Input material: blood, either unsorted or a sorted T cell fraction (not recorded which). The receptors come from a male donor with ankylosing spondylitis.

The chain joins TRBV6-5 to TRBJ2-3, with TRBD2 matching over 13 bases. Germline CDR1 and CDR2: MNHEY and SVGAGI. The CDR3 consists of 18 residues. The J segment lost 0 bases and the V segment lost 6 bases, leaving 9 bases of the junction unmatched. The CDR3 reads CASSYTGTSGISTDTQYF. In DNA, the CDR3 is TGTGCCAGCAGCTATACCGGGACTAGCGGGATTAGCACAGATACGCAGTATTTT.

This clonotype was counted many times. The V gene is TRBV7-2, the J gene TRBJ2-2; no firm D call. The CDR3 covers 14 residues. V lost 2 bases to trimming and J lost 6 bases, with 10 bases between them. Germline V CDR1 and CDR2: SGHTA, FQGNSA. DNA of the CDR3: TGTGCCAGCAGCTTATTCGGTTTTCCCGGGGAGCTGTTTTTT. Translated, it gives CASSLFGFPGELFF.

This clonotype was seen ten or more times. The genes are TRBV5-1 and TRBJ2-6; no definite D call. The CDR3 covers 17 residues. V was clipped by 0 bases and J by 0 bases, with 10 bases between them. CDR1 and CDR2 (germline): SGHRS, YFSETQ. CDR3 sequence (DNA): TGCGCCAGCAGCTTGGATTGGGCGGACTCTGGGGCCAACGTCCTGACTTTC. Encoded protein: CASSLDWADSGANVLTF.

This clonotype appeared many times. The chain joins TRBV6-1 to TRBJ1-1; TRBD1 aligns across 10 bases. J lost 4 bases, V lost 6 bases, and 5 bases had no gene match. Germline values: CDR1 MNHNS, CDR2 SASEGT. The CDR3 has 14 residues. The CDR3 DNA sequence: TGTGCCAGCAGCGAGGGACAGGGGATCACTGAAGCTTTCTTT. Its protein product is CASSEGQGITEAFF.

This clonotype occurred many times. Compared with germline, one end of the junction differs, possibly owing to a read error. This chain connects TRBV12-3 or TRBV12-4 to TRBJ2-1; D is unclear. The CDR3 spans 18 residues. CDR3 in DNA: TGTGCCAACAGTTTAAAACTCAGTCTCCCGGTATGGAACAATGAGCAGTTCTTC. Amino acid sequence: CANSLKLSLPVWNNEQFF.

This clonotype was recorded many times. This chain links TRBV7-2 with TRBJ2-3; 13 bases are a match to TRBD2. CDR1 is SGHTA, CDR2 FQGNSA, per germline. CDR3 size: 15 residues. J lost 5 bases, V lost 4 bases, and 3 bases had no gene match. Here the CDR3 DNA reads TGTGCCAGCAGCTGGACTAGCGGGAGAGGAGATACGCAGTATTTT. Translation gives CASSWTSGRGDTQYF.

The sample holds a few counts of this clonotype. The chain employs TRBV9 and TRBJ1-6, with 10 bases identical to TRBD1. Germline loops: CDR1 SGDLS, CDR2 YYNGEE. CDR3 length: 13 amino acids. J was trimmed by 14 bases and V by 4 bases; bases with no gene match: 6. CDR3 bases: TGTGCCAGCAGCCCCGACAGGGGGCCTACCCTCCACTTT. This translates into CASSPDRGPTLHF.

This clonotype was seen only a few times. The chain joins TRBV4-2 to TRBJ1-1; no reliable D call. Germline lookup yields CDR1 LGHNA and CDR2 YNFKEQ. V lost 3 bases and J 8 bases, leaving 10 bases between the germline ends. This CDR3 has 12 residues. CDR3 nucleotides: TGTGCCAGCAGCCAGGGCGGTATGGAAGCTTTCTTT. Encoded protein: CASSQGGMEAFF.

This clonotype appeared many times. The chain combines TRBV7-9 with TRBJ1-5; D is perhaps TRBD1 (5 bases). V dropped 5 bases and J dropped 0 bases, with 14 bases sitting between them. The CDR3 has 16 residues. The germline gives CDR1 SEHNR, CDR2 FQNEAQ (reference sequence). This chain's CDR3 is CASSGGLSGSNQPQHF. The CDR3 nucleotides are TGTGCCAGCAGCGGGGGTCTTTCTGGTAGCAATCAGCCCCAGCATTTT.

This clonotype was observed a handful of times. This chain joins TRBV7-6 and TRBJ1-2; D may be TRBD1 (6 bases). The germline CDR1 and CDR2 sequences are SGHVS and FNYEAQ. CDR3 length equals 14 residues. Trimming pared 5 bases from V and 0 bases from J, leaving 10 bases between. This CDR3 is CASSGGGTNYGYTF. The CDR3 DNA follows: TGTGCCAGCAGCGGAGGGGGGACTAACTATGGCTACACCTTC. The entire variable domain, with the rest obtained from reference TRBV7-6 and TRBJ1-2, is as follows: GAGVSQSPRYKVTKRGQDVALRCDPISGHVSLYWYRQALGQGPEFLTYFNYEAQQDKSGLPNDRFSAERPEGSISTLTIQRTEQRDSAMYRCASSGGGTNYGYTFGSGTRLTVV.

This clonotype appeared many times. The rearrangement uses TRBV18 and TRBJ2-7, with 7 bases that match TRBD1. V trimming: 5 bases; J trimming: 2 bases; junction bases outside the gene matches: 9. The CDR3 is 15 residues long. The germline CDR1 and CDR2 sequences are KGHSH and LQKENI. The CDR3 is CASSSNRGKTYEQYF. CDR3 nucleotide sequence: TGTGCCAGCTCATCCAACAGGGGAAAGACCTACGAGCAGTACTTC.

This clonotype was counted between two and nine times. The V gene is TRBV27, the J gene TRBJ1-2, with 7 bases that match TRBD1. Germline trimming cut 4 bases from V and 4 bases from J; bases unmatched to any gene: 12. This CDR3 is 16 amino acids long. Germline assignment: CDR1 MNHEY and CDR2 SMNVEV (reference sequence). In DNA, the CDR3 is TGTGCCAGCAGTTCCCACGGGACAGCCTCCTTCTATGGCTACACCTTC. Amino acids: CASSSHGTASFYGYTF.

This clonotype has ten or more counts. This chain joins TRBV4-3 and TRBJ1-2; no reliable D call. Per germline, CDR1 LGHNA and CDR2 YSLEER. This CDR3 comprises 15 residues. V lost 1 base to trimming and J lost 4 bases, with 13 bases between them. As DNA, the CDR3 is TGCGCCAGCAGCCAAGTTTTAGGCCAGCTCTATGGCTACACCTTC. Its translation is CASSQVLGQLYGYTF.

This rearrangement joins TRBV5-1 to TRBJ1-6; D may be TRBD1 (5 bases). Germline CDR1 reads SGHRS; CDR2 reads YFSETQ. This CDR3 has 15 residues. V gave up 4 bases and J gave up 4 bases, with 12 bases separating them. CDR3 amino acids: CASSPDRPYNSPLHF. The CDR3 DNA is TGCGCCAGCAGCCCCGACAGACCTTATAATTCACCCCTCCACTTT. The entire variable domain, with the rest obtained from reference TRBV5-1 and TRBJ1-6, is as follows: KAGVTQTPRYLIKTRGQQVTLSCSPISGHRSVSWYQQTPGQGLQFLFEYFSETQRNKGNFPGRFSGRQFSNSRSEMNVSTLELGDSALYLCASSPDRPYNSPLHFGNGTRLTVT.

Ten or more counts support this clonotype. This chain links TRBV7-6 with TRBJ1-1; no firm D call. The CDR3 is made up of 14 amino acids. Germline V gene sequence: CDR1 SGHVS, CDR2 FNYEAQ. V dropped 5 bases and J dropped 4 bases, with 14 bases sitting between them. CDR3 DNA sequence: TGTGCCAGCAGCCCTGAGCTGGACGGCACTGAAGCTTTCTTT. Protein product: CASSPELDGTEAFF.

For the CDR3, the DNA is TGTGCCAGCAGCCAGGGGGTATTGAGCACTGAAGCTTTCTTT. It is translated as CASSQGVLSTEAFF. The J gene is TRBJ1-1, the V gene TRBV12-3 or TRBV12-4; 7 nucleotides match TRBD1. V lost 6 bases, J lost 4 bases, and 8 bases stayed unmatched. CDR3 size: 14 residues.

This clonotype showed up just a few times. The chain has TRBV20-1 and TRBJ2-1; D not certain. The CDR3 covers 10 residues. Germline CDR1 is DFQATT and CDR2 is SNEGSKA (reference sequence). The V end lost 6 bases, the J end lost 6 bases, and 6 bases lay between the germline ends. The CDR3 nucleotides read TGCAGTGCCCGTCCCAATGAGCAGTTCTTC. Amino acids: CSARPNEQFF.

As to this clonotype: A much bigger clone sits one base away, suggesting this may be a read error. A read error is likely, as this CDR3 ends without the conserved phenylalanine or tryptophan. The V and J genes are TRBV7-9 and TRBJ2-1; 9 positions match TRBD2. Germline loops: CDR1 SEHNR, CDR2 FQNEAQ (reference sequence). This CDR3 is 13 amino acids long. V dropped 9 bases and J dropped 6; count of bases not matched to a gene: 6. The CDR3 here is CASMVAGVNEQFL. The CDR3 DNA sequence: TGTGCCAGTATGGTAGCGGGAGTCAATGAGCAGTTCCTC.